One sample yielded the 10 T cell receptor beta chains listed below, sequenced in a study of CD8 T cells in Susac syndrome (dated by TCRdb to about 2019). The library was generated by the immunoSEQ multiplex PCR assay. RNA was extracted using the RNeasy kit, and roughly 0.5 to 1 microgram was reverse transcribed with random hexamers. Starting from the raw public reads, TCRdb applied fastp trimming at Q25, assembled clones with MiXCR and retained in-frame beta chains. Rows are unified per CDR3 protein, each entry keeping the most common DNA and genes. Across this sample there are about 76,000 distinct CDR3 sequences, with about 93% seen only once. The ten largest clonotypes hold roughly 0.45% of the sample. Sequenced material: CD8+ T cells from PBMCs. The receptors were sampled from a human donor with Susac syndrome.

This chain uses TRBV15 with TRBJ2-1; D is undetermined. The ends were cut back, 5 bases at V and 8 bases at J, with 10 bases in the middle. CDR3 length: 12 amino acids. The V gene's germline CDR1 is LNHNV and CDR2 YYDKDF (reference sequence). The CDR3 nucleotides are TGTGCCACCAGCTCATCCGTTCATGAGCAGTTCTTC. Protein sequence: CATSSSVHEQFF.

CDR3 region: CASSPRDRFNGNTEAFF. In nucleotides, the CDR3 is TGTGCCAGCTCACCACGGGACAGATTCAACGGGAACACTGAAGCTTTCTTT. V gene TRBV18 combines with J gene TRBJ1-1; 7 bases line up with TRBD1. CDR1 and CDR2 from the germline V gene are KGHSH and LQKENI. V shed 1 base and J 1 base; nucleotides not matched to a gene: 9. The CDR3 extends over 17 amino acids.

The DNA of the CDR3 is TGTGCCAGCAGCTTAGGTCCAGGGAGTGGAAACATTCAGTACTTC. The encoded protein is CASSLGPGSGNIQYF. The chain links TRBV7-2 to TRBJ2-4; D is tentatively TRBD1 or TRBD2 (5 bases each). The CDR3 totals 15 residues. The germline gives CDR1 SGHTA, CDR2 FQGNSA. Trimming took off 1 base at V and 6 bases at J, with 13 bases between the two ends.

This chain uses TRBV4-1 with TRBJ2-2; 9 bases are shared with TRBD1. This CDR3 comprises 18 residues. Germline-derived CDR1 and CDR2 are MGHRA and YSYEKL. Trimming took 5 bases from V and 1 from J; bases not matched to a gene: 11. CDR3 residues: CASSNIGSGQGNTGELFF. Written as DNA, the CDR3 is TGCGCCAGCAGCAACATTGGTTCGGGACAGGGGAACACCGGGGAGCTGTTTTTT.

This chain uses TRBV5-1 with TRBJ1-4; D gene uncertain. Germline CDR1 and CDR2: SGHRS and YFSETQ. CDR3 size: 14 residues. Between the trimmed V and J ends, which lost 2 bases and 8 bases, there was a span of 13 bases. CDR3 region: CASSFTGFGEKLFF. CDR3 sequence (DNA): TGCGCCAGCAGCTTTACGGGGTTTGGAGAAAAACTGTTTTTT. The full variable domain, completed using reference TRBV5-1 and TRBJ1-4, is KAGVTQTPRYLIKTRGQQVTLSCSPISGHRSVSWYQQTPGQGLQFLFEYFSETQRNKGNFPGRFSGRQFSNSRSEMNVSTLELGDSALYLCASSFTGFGEKLFFGSGTQLSVL.

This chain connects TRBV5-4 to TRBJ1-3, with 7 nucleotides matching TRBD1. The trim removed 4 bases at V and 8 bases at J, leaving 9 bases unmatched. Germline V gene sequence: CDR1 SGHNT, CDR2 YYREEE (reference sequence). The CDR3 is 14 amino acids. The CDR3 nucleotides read TGTGCCAGCAGCCCCGACAGGGACCGAGACACCATATATTTT. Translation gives CASSPDRDRDTIYF.

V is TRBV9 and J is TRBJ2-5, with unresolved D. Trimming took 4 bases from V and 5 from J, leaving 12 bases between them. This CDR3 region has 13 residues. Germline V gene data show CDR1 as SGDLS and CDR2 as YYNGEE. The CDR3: CASSSPTWETQYF. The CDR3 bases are TGTGCCAGCAGCTCGCCGACGTGGGAGACCCAGTACTTC.

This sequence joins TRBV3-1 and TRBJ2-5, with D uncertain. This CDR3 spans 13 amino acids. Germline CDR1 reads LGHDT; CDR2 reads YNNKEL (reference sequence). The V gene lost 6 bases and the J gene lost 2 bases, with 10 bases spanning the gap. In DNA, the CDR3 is TGTGCCAGCAGTGGAACCCCACAAGAGACCCAGTACTTC. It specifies CASSGTPQETQYF.

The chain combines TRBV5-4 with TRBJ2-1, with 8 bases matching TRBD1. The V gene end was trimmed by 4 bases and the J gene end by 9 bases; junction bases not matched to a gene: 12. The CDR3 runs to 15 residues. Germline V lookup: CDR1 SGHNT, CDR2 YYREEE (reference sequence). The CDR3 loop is CASSPSRGRGFEQFF. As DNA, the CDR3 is TGTGCCAGCAGCCCCAGCAGGGGGCGCGGATTTGAGCAGTTCTTC.

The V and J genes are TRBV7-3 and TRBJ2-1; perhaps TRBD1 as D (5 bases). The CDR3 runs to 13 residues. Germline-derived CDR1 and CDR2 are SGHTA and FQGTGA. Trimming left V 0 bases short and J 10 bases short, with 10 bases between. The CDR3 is CASSLTGPGEQFF. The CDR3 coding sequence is TGTGCCAGCAGCTTAACTGGGCCAGGGGAGCAGTTCTTC. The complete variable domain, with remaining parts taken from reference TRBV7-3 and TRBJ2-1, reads GAGVSQTPSNKVTEKGKYVELRCDPISGHTALYWYRQSLGQGPEFLIYFQGTGAADDSGLPNDRFFAVRPEGSVSTLKIQRTERGDSAVYLCASSLTGPGEQFFGPGTRLTVL.